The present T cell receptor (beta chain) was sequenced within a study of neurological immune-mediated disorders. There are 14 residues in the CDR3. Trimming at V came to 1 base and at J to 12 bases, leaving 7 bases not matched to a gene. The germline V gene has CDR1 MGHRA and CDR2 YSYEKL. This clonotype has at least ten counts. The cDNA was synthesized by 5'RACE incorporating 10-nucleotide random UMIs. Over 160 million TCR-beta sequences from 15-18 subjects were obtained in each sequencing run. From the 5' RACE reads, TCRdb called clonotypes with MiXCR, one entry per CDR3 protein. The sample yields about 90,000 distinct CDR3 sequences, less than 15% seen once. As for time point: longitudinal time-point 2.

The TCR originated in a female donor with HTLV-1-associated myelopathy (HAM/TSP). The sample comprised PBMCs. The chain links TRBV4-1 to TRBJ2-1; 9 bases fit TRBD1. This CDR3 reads CASSQGTGARTQFF. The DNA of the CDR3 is TGCGCCAGCAGCCAAGGGACAGGGGCCAGGACGCAGTTCTTC.